This T cell receptor beta chain was profiled in a study of blood T cell repertoires in COVID-19. On the study more broadly: Samples representing acute and convalescent COVID-19 were sourced from the United States, Italy and Spain.

Authors' analysis steps: Nucleated cell counts were estimated from reference gene primer amplification. TCRdb keeps only in-frame clones here, not all; method: immunoSEQ multiplex PCR. That table is the source of V, J and clone size, and D and trimming were worked out from the DNA. The table has more than 100,000 clones, roughly 84% seen once. V was pared by 4 bases and J by 3 bases, with 17 bases between. Germline V gene data show CDR1 as SGHRS and CDR2 as YFSETQ. The CDR3 loop spans 16 amino acids. The receptor was derived from a human donor in a cohort sampled during active COVID-19. This chain links TRBV5-1 with TRBJ1-3; possibly TRBD1 for D (6 bases). The sequenced sample was peripheral blood. The CDR3 reads CASSLTYRDGGNTIYF. CDR3 in DNA: TGCGCCAGCAGCCTCACCTACAGGGATGGTGGAAACACCATATATTTT.